This entry lists 13 T cell receptor beta chains sequenced from one sample in a study of shared clonotypes between healthy human individuals. Sequencing used immunoSEQ multiplex PCR; TCRdb keeps in-frame clones, though not all of them. The sample lists about 2 million clones, over 85% occurring once. Sequencing was performed on naive CD4+ T cells sorted from blood. Subset here: CD45RA+ positively selected. The receptors derive from a man between 18 and 35 years old in good health.

The CDR3 is CATSRDTRTIVSAGNTIYF. The CDR3 nucleotides are TGTGCCACCAGCAGAGATACCAGGACAATAGTTTCGGCTGGAAACACCATATATTTT. The rearrangement uses TRBV15 and TRBJ1-3, with D perhaps TRBD1 (5 bases). Looked up from germline, CDR1 is LNHNV and CDR2 is YYDKDF (reference sequence). This CDR3 contains 19 residues. V was cut by 0 bases and J by 2 bases, with 20 bases left in between.

Concerning this clone itself: Other DNA variants within this sample encode the same CDR3. The chain carries TRBV19 and TRBJ1-2, with 8 positions matching TRBD1. The CDR3 loop spans 14 amino acids. The germline V gene has CDR1 LNHDA and CDR2 SQIVND (reference sequence). V shed 5 bases, J shed 2 bases, and the junction held 4 bases outside the gene matches. This CDR3 is CASSAGQANYGYTF. The CDR3 DNA follows: TGTGCCAGTAGTGCGGGACAGGCGAACTATGGCTACACCTTC.

The chain is built from TRBV18 and TRBJ2-3, with 9 bases that match TRBD1. CDR3 length: 15 residues. Trimming took 4 bases from V and 3 from J; bases not matched to a gene: 5. CDR1 KGHSH and CDR2 LQKENI come from the germline V gene. The CDR3 protein is CASSLQGARTDTQYF. The CDR3 DNA reads as TGTGCCAGCTCACTACAGGGGGCTCGAACAGATACGCAGTATTTT.

This clone has more than one count but fewer than ten. The chain joins TRBV29-1 to TRBJ1-5; no reliable D call. The length of the CDR3 is 12 residues. The V and J ends lost 7 bases and 6 bases respectively, with 13 bases between them. CDR1 is SQVTM and CDR2 is ANQGSEA in the germline V gene. CDR3 bases: TGCAGCGCAAGTGACGGGAGTCAGCCCCAGCATTTT. Amino acid sequence: CSASDGSQPQHF.

This chain uses TRBV28 with TRBJ1-2; D gene ambiguous. With 4 bases removed from V and 5 bases from J, the gap between germline ends came to 17 bases. The germline V gene encodes CDR1 MDHEN and CDR2 SYDVKM. This CDR3 region has 15 residues. CDR3 loop: CASSSGGPVGYGYTF. CDR3 nucleotide sequence: TGTGCCAGCAGTTCTGGCGGACCGGTGGGTTATGGCTACACCTTC.

The rearrangement joins TRBV7-6 to TRBJ2-1; 12 bases match TRBD1. The CDR3 runs 16 residues. Germline CDR1 SGHVS, CDR2 FNYEAQ. J was trimmed by 6 bases and V by 5 bases; bases with no gene match: 8. The CDR3 loop is CASSRLGDRGLNEQFF. The CDR3 bases are TGTGCCAGCAGCCGACTTGGGGACAGGGGGCTCAATGAGCAGTTCTTC.

The chain has TRBV5-4 and TRBJ2-5, with a tentative D call TRBD1 (6 bases). This CDR3 region has 15 residues. V dropped 2 bases and J dropped 1 base, with 12 bases sitting between them. CDR1 is SGHNT, CDR2 YYREEE, per germline (reference sequence). Here the CDR3 DNA reads TGTGCCAGCAGCTTCCTTGACAGGATCCAAGAGACCCAGTACTTC. Its translation: CASSFLDRIQETQYF.

The V and J genes are TRBV30 and TRBJ2-1; 9 positions agree with TRBD2. The V gene end was trimmed by 3 bases and the J gene end by 2 bases; junction bases not matched to a gene: 14. This CDR3 region has 18 residues. Germline lookup yields CDR1 GTSNPN and CDR2 SVGIG (reference sequence). Here the CDR3 reads CAWRKGKFSGGAYNEQFF. In DNA, the CDR3 is TGTGCCTGGAGGAAGGGAAAATTTAGCGGGGGAGCCTACAATGAGCAGTTCTTC.

This clone has just one count. V is TRBV9 and J is TRBJ2-2; 8 bases are a match to TRBD1. CDR3 size: 15 residues. V shed 3 bases and J 2 bases; nucleotides not matched to a gene: 3. Germline V gene data show CDR1 as SGDLS and CDR2 as YYNGEE. The CDR3 DNA reads TGTGCCAGCAGCGGGACAGGGAGTAACACCGGGGAGCTGTTTTTT. It is translated as CASSGTGSNTGELFF. Looking up the rest from reference TRBV9 and TRBJ2-2 gives the full variable domain: DSGVTQTPKHLITATGQRVTLRCSPRSGDLSVYWYQQSLDQGLQFLIQYYNGEERAKGNILERFSAQQFPDLHSELNLSSLELGDSALYFCASSGTGSNTGELFFGEGSRLTVL.

The chain has TRBV19 and TRBJ2-2; TRBD1 aligns across 11 bases. Germline V gene sequence: CDR1 LNHDA, CDR2 SQIVND (reference sequence). V shed 10 bases, J shed 5 bases, and the junction held 6 bases outside the gene matches. The CDR3 covers 14 residues. The CDR3 sequence is CATSGTGGTGELFF. The CDR3 DNA follows: TGTGCCACATCCGGGACAGGGGGAACCGGGGAGCTGTTTTTT.

The chain recombines TRBV5-1 with TRBJ2-6; TRBD2 agrees at 7 bases. This CDR3 is 17 amino acids long. Losses at the gene ends were 4 bases for V and 2 bases for J; bases not matched to a gene: 9. The germline gives CDR1 SGHRS, CDR2 YFSETQ. CDR3 bases: TGCGCCAGCAGCCCCCCCCAGGGAGGGGCTGGGGCCAACGTCCTGACTTTC. This translates into CASSPPQGGAGANVLTF.

J is TRBJ1-6 and V is TRBV5-1, with 7 bases fitting TRBD1. The CDR3 runs 14 residues. CDR1 SGHRS and CDR2 YFSETQ come from the germline V gene. The J segment lost 7 bases and the V segment lost 4 bases, leaving 5 bases of the junction unmatched. The CDR3 DNA reads TGCGCCAGCAGCCCGACAGGGAGAAATTCACCCCTCCACTTT. It specifies CASSPTGRNSPLHF.

A note on this clone: The sample holds other DNA sequences that translate to the same CDR3. The J gene is TRBJ1-2, the V gene TRBV6-5; D is possibly TRBD1 (5 bases). The germline V and J ends were trimmed by 6 bases and 2 bases, with 10 bases remaining between them. Germline values: CDR1 MNHEY, CDR2 SVGAGI. The CDR3 loop spans 13 amino acids. DNA of the CDR3: TGTGCCAGCAGGGCTGGGGGAAACTATGGCTACACCTTC. Amino acids: CASRAGGNYGYTF.